A single TCR beta chain is shown here with its context. The CDR3 covers 13 residues. Germline V gene data show CDR1 as SGHRS and CDR2 as YFSETQ. Trimming left V 4 bases short and J 5 bases short, with 11 bases between. The sample comes from a study of blood T cells in healthy people across ages. Each sample gave at least 6 million isolated PBMCs. Through a sample-barcoded 5' primer and a J-beta primer mix, a second PCR was run for roughly 7 to 12 cycles. TCRdb re-called the 5' RACE reads through MiXCR, storing one row per CDR3 protein. The sample consists of some 800,000 distinct CDR3 sequences, roughly 25% of them appearing once. The same specimen was also included in a second study, on T cells of mothers and their children. From that second work: Study donors consisted of a few healthy Caucasian mothers and their six children.

Sequencing input: blood. The sequence derives from a boy between 10 and 17 years old in good health. This chain uses TRBV5-1 with TRBJ2-3; perhaps TRBD1 as D (5 bases). The DNA for the CDR3 is TGCGCCAGCAGCGCGCAGGGAAGAGATACGCAGTATTTT. It is translated as CASSAQGRDTQYF.